These 12 T cell receptor beta chains were all obtained from the same sample, sequenced in a study of graft-versus-host responses after intestinal transplantation (dated by TCRdb to 2020 to 2023). Antigens for these TCRs are unknown. The method was the immunoSEQ multiplex PCR assay. TCRdb retrieved this table from immuneACCESS and kept in-frame rearrangements only. Not all clones are present; in checked studies, unresolved V genes account for under half, and no reason is known for the remainder. The sample table shows 130,000 or so clones, and around nine tenths are seen once. Clones ranked in the top ten supply roughly 0.17% of the sample. The label giving this sample's time point can be read as: cells obtained before transplantation from donor or recipient. The sequencing used unstimulated CD4+ T cells sorted from spleen or lymph node cells, collected before intestinal transplant. These TCRs come from a human donor who received an intestinal transplant.

The V and J genes are TRBV10-1 and TRBJ1-2; D is ambiguous. Trimming shortened V by 8 bases and J by 3 bases, and 10 bases separated the two germline ends. The V gene's germline CDR1 is WNHNN and CDR2 SYGVQD (reference sequence). This CDR3 contains 12 residues. The CDR3 loop reads CASSDGHYGYTF. CDR3 coding DNA: TGCGCCAGCTCCGACGGGCACTATGGCTACACCTTC.

The chain couples TRBV18 to TRBJ2-7; D not resolved. V shed 3 bases and J shed 4 bases, with 10 bases lying between them. This CDR3 spans 13 amino acids. Per germline, CDR1 KGHSH and CDR2 LQKENI. CDR3: CASSPPGPYEQYF. The CDR3 nucleotides are TGTGCCAGCTCACCGCCGGGCCCTTACGAGCAGTACTTC.

The chain couples TRBV4-2 to TRBJ2-7; TRBD2 matches 8 bases. From germline, CDR1 is LGHNA and CDR2 YNFKEQ. Trimming cost V 1 base and J 3 bases; bases outside gene matches: 5. The CDR3 sequence is 15 residues long. CDR3 loop: CASSQAGTSIYEQYF. CDR3 coding DNA: TGTGCCAGCAGCCAAGCCGGGACTAGTATCTACGAGCAGTACTTC.

This rearrangement joins TRBV19 to TRBJ2-1; a possible D gene is TRBD1 (8 bases). V lost 5 bases and J lost 5, with 16 bases in between. The length of the CDR3 is 15 residues. Germline assignment: CDR1 LNHDA and CDR2 SQIVND (reference sequence). The DNA of the CDR3 is TGTGCCAGTAGTTCCTGGACAGGGACTAACAATGAGCAGTTCTTC. Amino acid sequence: CASSSWTGTNNEQFF.

V is TRBV9 and J is TRBJ1-2; tentatively, D is TRBD1 (6 bases). V dropped 5 bases and J dropped 7 bases, with 15 bases sitting between them. This CDR3 spans 13 amino acids. Germline CDR1 SGDLS, CDR2 YYNGEE. The CDR3 bases are TGTGCCAGCAGTCGTCCAGGGGATGGTGGCTACACCTTC. It encodes CASSRPGDGGYTF.

The V and J genes are TRBV2 and TRBJ1-3; D remains ambiguous. V lost 11 bases to trimming and J lost 2 bases, with 10 bases between them. The CDR3 contains 12 residues. Per the germline V gene, CDR1 is SNHLY and CDR2 is FYNNEI. CDR3 in amino acids: CAAKQAGNTIYF. The CDR3 DNA sequence: TGTGCCGCGAAGCAGGCTGGAAACACCATATATTTT.

This clone was observed once. The gene calls are TRBV5-1 and TRBJ2-5, with D possibly TRBD1 on 6 matching bases. CDR1 is SGHRS and CDR2 is YFSETQ in the germline V gene. Trimming took 0 bases from V and 4 from J, leaving 16 bases between them. The CDR3 has 16 amino acids. CDR3 loop: CASSLAPAGEGETQYF. The CDR3 coding sequence is TGCGCCAGCAGCTTGGCACCGGCAGGGGAAGGAGAGACCCAGTACTTC.

This clone was counted between two and nine times. V gene TRBV5-6 combines with J gene TRBJ1-2; D ambiguous. This CDR3 has 12 residues. The germline V gene encodes CDR1 SGHDT and CDR2 YYEEEE. The V end lost 4 bases, the J end lost 1 base, and 5 bases lay between the germline ends. In nucleotides, the CDR3 is TGTGCCAGCAGCCAGGTTAACTATGGCTACACCTTC. It encodes CASSQVNYGYTF.

The chain recombines TRBV5-1 with TRBJ2-3; D uncertain. The CDR3 totals 15 residues. The V end was cut by 4 bases, the J end by 4 bases, with 16 bases between. Germline V CDR1 and CDR2: SGHRS, YFSETQ. The DNA for the CDR3 is TGCGCCAGCAGCCTGGACGGCCGGGCGGCAGATACGCAGTATTTT. This encodes CASSLDGRAADTQYF.

The CDR3 DNA follows: TGTGCCAGCAGCCCCGGCCCAACGAGGGGCTACACCTTC. It encodes CASSPGPTRGYTF. This sequence joins TRBV5-5 and TRBJ1-2; D uncertain. Trimming stripped 4 bases from V and 8 bases from J, with 15 bases between. This CDR3 has 13 residues. CDR1 is SGHKS, CDR2 YYEKEE, per germline (reference sequence).

The J gene is TRBJ1-2, the V gene TRBV29-1, with unresolved D. The germline V gene has CDR1 SQVTM and CDR2 ANQGSEA. Trimming removed 6 bases at V and 1 base at J, with 9 bases between. This CDR3 region has 12 residues. The CDR3 sequence is CSVWQVNYGYTF. DNA of the CDR3: TGCAGCGTGTGGCAAGTTAACTATGGCTACACCTTC.

The chain recombines TRBV6-5 with TRBJ2-3, with D perhaps matching TRBD1 (6 bases). CDR1 and CDR2 (germline): MNHEY, SVGAGI. The V end was cut by 4 bases, the J end by 6 bases, with 14 bases between. The CDR3 totals 14 residues. CDR3 bases: TGTGCCAGCAGTTCACAGGGTTGGGTCGATACGCAGTATTTT. Translated: CASSSQGWVDTQYF.